These T cell receptor beta chains were read from a single sample in a study of Graves' ophthalmopathy and Graves' hyperthyroidism. A single record per CDR3 protein comes from TCRdb applying MiXCR to the multiplex PCR reads. The repertoire holds around 40,000 distinct CDR3 sequences, more than 45% seen once, with roughly 18% in the top ten. The sample taken for sequencing was peripheral blood. The receptors shown here come from an adult man with Graves' ophthalmopathy. The CDR3 runs from the conserved cysteine through the conserved F or W. The D gene is left open where the match is weak. Clone size is not always given. Where it is, it says once, few, many or a class for expanded clones.

CDR3 DNA: TGTGCCTGTGGACAGATCAGCAATCAGCCCCAGCATTTT
CDR3 protein: CACGQISNQPQHF
D gene: NA
J gene: TRBJ1-5
clone size: once
V gene: TRBV19

CDR3 DNA: TGCAGTGCTGTTGCCGGGACAGTGACTCACAATGAGCAGTTCTTC
CDR3 protein: CSAVAGTVTHNEQFF
D gene: TRBD1
J gene: TRBJ2-1
clone size: many
V gene: TRBV20-1

CDR3 DNA: TGCAGTGTTCAAACAGGGGCCGACGAGCAGTACTTC
CDR3 protein: CSVQTGADEQYF
D gene: TRBD1
J gene: TRBJ2-7
clone size: few
V gene: TRBV20-1

CDR3 DNA: TGTGCCAGCAGGGAGACTAGCGGGAGGGCCCTTATCGATACGCAGTATTTT
CDR3 protein: CASRETSGRALIDTQYF
D gene: TRBD2
J gene: TRBJ2-3
clone size: medium-sized
V gene: TRBV2

CDR3 DNA: TGTGCCAGCAGCCGCGGTGGGGGGGTACCCCCCTCCTACAATGAGCAGTTCTTC
CDR3 protein: CASSRGGGVPPSYNEQFF
D gene: TRBD2
J gene: TRBJ2-1
clone size: few
V gene: TRBV7-9

CDR3 DNA: TGTGCCAGCAGCTTAGCTCGGACGGGGAAAGGGACCCAGTACTTC
CDR3 protein: CASSLARTGKGTQYF
D gene: NA
J gene: TRBJ2-5
clone size: NA
V gene: TRBV11-2

CDR3 DNA: TGTGCCAGCAGCTTAGAGGCAGGGAACTATGGCTACACCTTC
CDR3 protein: CASSLEAGNYGYTF
D gene: NA
J gene: TRBJ1-2
clone size: NA
V gene: TRBV7-8

CDR3 DNA: TGTGCCAGCAGTGCTACGGACAGGTTGTTTGGCTACACCTTC
CDR3 protein: CASSATDRLFGYTF
D gene: TRBD1
J gene: TRBJ1-2
clone size: NA
V gene: TRBV25-1

CDR3 DNA: TGCGCCAGCAGCTTGACGGGACTAGCGGTCCGCCGGTACGAGCAGTACTTC
CDR3 protein: CASSLTGLAVRRYEQYF
D gene: TRBD2
J gene: TRBJ2-7
clone size: NA
V gene: TRBV5-1

CDR3 DNA: TGCACCAGCAGCTGGCGGGACTATGCCTACACCTTC
CDR3 protein: CTSSWRDYAYTF
D gene: NA
J gene: TRBJ1-2
clone size: NA
V gene: TRBV10-1